This TCR beta chain emerged from a study of blood T cell repertoires in COVID-19. On the study more broadly: The analysed material was cDNA or gDNA that came from T cells, B-cell-depleted T cells, or PBMCs.

The length of the CDR3 is 15 residues. Trimming cost V 3 bases and J 4 bases, with 13 bases left between them. Germline V gene lookup returns CDR1 MNHNS and CDR2 SASEGT. Per the authors' pipeline: Reference gene primer amplification gave nucleated cell count estimates. Generated by immunoSEQ multiplex PCR, the TCRdb table keeps only in-frame clones and is missing some. V and J calls and clone size are copied from that table; D and trimming were computed from the DNA. The sample contains roughly 170,000 clones, 60% to 80% of which appear only once. Sequenced: peripheral blood. The sequence derives from a woman aged 70-85 years with acute or convalescent COVID-19. J is TRBJ1-5 and V is TRBV6-1; D remains unclear. The CDR3 DNA reads as TGTGCCAGCAGTGAGCGGGCAGCCGGGAATCAGCCCCAGCATTTT. Amino acids: CASSERAAGNQPQHF.